This TCR beta chain was observed in a study of T cell responses to AZD1222 COVID-19 vaccine. Germline V CDR1 and CDR2: SQVTM, ANQGSEA. The CDR3 covers 14 residues. V lost 6 bases to trimming and J lost 8 bases; unmatched junction nucleotides: 11. The method was immunoSEQ multiplex PCR; TCRdb's version includes in-frame clones alone and lacks a portion of them. This sample has fewer than 100,000 clones, with roughly 85% found just once. The starting material was peripheral blood, obtained 28 days after the second AZD1222 dose. This receptor was identified in an adult who received the AZD1222 COVID-19 vaccine. The gene calls are TRBV29-1 and TRBJ1-2; 11 nucleotides align to TRBD1. CDR3 in DNA: TGCAGCGTCGCTTCCGGACAGGGGGCTAGGGGCTACACCTTC. Translation gives CSVASGQGARGYTF.